The next 5 T cell receptor beta chains were all read from a single sample in a study of T cell responses to AZD1222 COVID-19 vaccine. The data were produced by immunoSEQ multiplex PCR, yet TCRdb's version contains in-frame clones alone and is incomplete. The table includes approximately 80,000 clones, approximately 85% detected once. The sequencing here drew on peripheral blood, taken 28 days after the second AZD1222 dose. Every receptor here comes from an adult who received the AZD1222 COVID-19 vaccine.

V is TRBV2 and J is TRBJ1-1; D not resolved. Looked up from germline, CDR1 is SNHLY and CDR2 is FYNNEI. Deletions cut 4 bases from V and 5 bases from J, with 17 bases between. This CDR3 has 15 residues. The CDR3 sequence is CASSAFLAAKTEAFF. As DNA, the CDR3 is TGTGCCAGCAGTGCCTTTTTGGCAGCGAAGACTGAAGCTTTCTTT.

This clone was picked up one time. The chain uses TRBV4-3 and TRBJ1-1; the match to TRBD1 covers 8 bases. Germline assignment: CDR1 LGHNA and CDR2 YSLEER. The CDR3 is made up of 17 amino acids. V lost 5 bases, J lost 1 base, and 12 bases stayed unmatched. The CDR3 DNA follows: TGCGCCAGCAGCGTCATCTACAGGGGGGGACAGAACACTGAAGCTTTCTTT. It is translated as CASSVIYRGGQNTEAFF.

The chain employs TRBV12-5 and TRBJ2-7, with 10 positions matching TRBD1. This CDR3 is 16 amino acids long. CDR1 is LGHNT and CDR2 is FRNRAP in the germline V gene. V gave up 0 bases and J gave up 5 bases; unmatched junction bases: 7. CDR3 sequence reads: CASGLVPRDRGHEQYV. The CDR3 bases are TGTGCTAGTGGTTTGGTTCCCCGGGACAGGGGACACGAGCAGTACGTC.

This clone was observed a single time. The chain uses TRBV6-2 or TRBV6-3 and TRBJ1-5; D not certain. CDR3 length: 14 residues. Germline V gene lookup returns CDR1 MNHEY and CDR2 SVGEGT. V was shortened by 2 bases and J by 6 bases, with 11 bases between the two germline ends. Written as DNA, the CDR3 is TGTGCCAGCAGTTACATGGAGGAAGGTCAGCCCCAGCATTTT. This gives the protein CASSYMEEGQPQHF.

J is TRBJ2-1 and V is TRBV28, with 9 bases matching TRBD1. J lost 5 bases, V lost 2 bases, and 1 base had no gene match. Germline CDR1 MDHEN, CDR2 SYDVKM. This CDR3 region has 14 residues. The CDR3, as DNA: TGTGCCAGCAGTTTAGGGACAGGGAACAATGAGCAGTTCTTC. This encodes CASSLGTGNNEQFF.